Listed here is a single T cell receptor (beta chain). Some clones are missing from TCRdb's copy, which holds only in-frame ones; the method was immunoSEQ multiplex PCR. The sample records under 70,000 clones, 73% being singletons. This entry belongs to a study of blood T cell repertoires in COVID-19. This sequence originates from a woman in her 70s with acute or convalescent COVID-19. The sample comprised peripheral blood.

In DNA form, the CDR3 reads TGTGCCAGCAGTTTATCTGACAGGCGTAATTCACCCCTCCACTTT. This translates into CASSLSDRRNSPLHF. This sequence joins TRBV27 and TRBJ1-6; perhaps TRBD1 as D (6 bases). V gave up 0 bases and J gave up 6 bases, with 9 bases separating them. From germline, CDR1 is MNHEY and CDR2 SMNVEV (reference sequence). The length of the CDR3 is 15 residues.